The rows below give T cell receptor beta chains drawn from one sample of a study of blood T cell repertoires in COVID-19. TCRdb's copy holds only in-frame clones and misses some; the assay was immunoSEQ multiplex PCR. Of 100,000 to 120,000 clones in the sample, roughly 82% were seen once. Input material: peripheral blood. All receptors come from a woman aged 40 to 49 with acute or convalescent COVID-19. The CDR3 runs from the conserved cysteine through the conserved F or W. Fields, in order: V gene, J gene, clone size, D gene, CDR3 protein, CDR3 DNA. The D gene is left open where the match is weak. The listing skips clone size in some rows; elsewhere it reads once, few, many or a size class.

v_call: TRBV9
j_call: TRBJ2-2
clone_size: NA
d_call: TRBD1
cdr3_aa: CASSVAWAGTGGHGELFF
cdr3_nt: TGTGCCAGCAGCGTAGCTTGGGCCGGGACAGGGGGGCACGGGGAGCTGTTTTTT

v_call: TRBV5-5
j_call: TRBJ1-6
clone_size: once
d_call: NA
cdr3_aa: CASSLGGDSYNSPLHF
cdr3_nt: TGTGCCAGCAGCTTGGGGGGCGACTCCTATAATTCACCCCTCCACTTT

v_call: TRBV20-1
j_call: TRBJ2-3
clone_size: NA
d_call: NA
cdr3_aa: CSAGTPEYF
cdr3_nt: TGCAGTGCTGGGACTCCCGAGTATTTT

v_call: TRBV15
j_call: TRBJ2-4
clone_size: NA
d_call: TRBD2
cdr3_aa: CATSRDSGGAKNIQYF
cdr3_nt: TGTGCCACCAGCAGGGATTCGGGGGGAGCCAAAAACATTCAGTACTTC

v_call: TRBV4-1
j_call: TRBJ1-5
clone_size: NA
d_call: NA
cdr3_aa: CASSQEGLFNQPQHF
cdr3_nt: TGCGCCAGCAGCCAAGAGGGACTGTTCAATCAGCCCCAGCATTTT

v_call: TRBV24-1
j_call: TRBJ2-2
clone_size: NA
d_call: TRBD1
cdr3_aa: CATSDLGDRGGLIGELFF
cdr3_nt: TGTGCCACCAGTGATTTGGGTGACAGGGGAGGTCTTATCGGGGAGCTGTTTTTT

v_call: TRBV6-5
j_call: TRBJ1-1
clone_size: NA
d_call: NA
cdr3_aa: CASTLREGTEAFF
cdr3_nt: TGTGCCAGCACCCTAAGGGAGGGCACTGAAGCTTTCTTT

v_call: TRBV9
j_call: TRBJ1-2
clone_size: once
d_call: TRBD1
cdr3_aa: CASSEGTGGAGNYGYTF
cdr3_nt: TGTGCCAGCAGCGAGGGAACAGGGGGCGCAGGTAACTATGGCTACACCTTC

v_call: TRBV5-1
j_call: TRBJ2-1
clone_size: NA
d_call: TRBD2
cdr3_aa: CASSPVSSRTSGGANNEQFF
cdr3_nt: TGCGCCAGCAGCCCCGTATCATCTAGGACTAGCGGGGGGGCTAACAATGAGCAGTTCTTC

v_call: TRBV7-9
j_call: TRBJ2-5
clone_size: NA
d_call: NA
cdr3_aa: CAVRVRAQETQYF
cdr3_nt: TGTGCGGTTCGCGTGAGGGCCCAAGAGACCCAGTACTTC

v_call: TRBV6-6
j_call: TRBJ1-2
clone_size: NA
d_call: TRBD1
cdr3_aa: CASSYNRGNYGYTF
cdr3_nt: TGTGCCAGCAGTTACAACAGGGGAAACTATGGCTACACCTTC

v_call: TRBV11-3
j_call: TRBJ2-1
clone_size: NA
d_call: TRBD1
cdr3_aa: CASSHRGAAYNEQFF
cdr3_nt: TGTGCCAGCAGCCACAGGGGGGCTGCCTACAATGAGCAGTTCTTC

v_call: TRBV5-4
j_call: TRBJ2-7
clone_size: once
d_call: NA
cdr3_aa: CASSLGQNFYEQYF
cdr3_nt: TGTGCCAGCAGCTTGGGACAGAACTTCTACGAGCAGTACTTC

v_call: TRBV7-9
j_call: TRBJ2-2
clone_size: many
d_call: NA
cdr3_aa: CASSRGHQNTGELFF
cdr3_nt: TGTGCCAGCAGCCGCGGACACCAGAACACCGGGGAGCTGTTTTTT